The 23 T cell receptor beta chains presented below share a single source sample, sequenced in a study of regulatory T cells in long-lasting Graves disease (dated by TCRdb to the early 2020s). The sample's time point label, in plain terms: persistent/refractory GD, antithyroid drugs over 5 years with positive TRAb. For both TCR sequencing and RNA sequencing, RNA was extracted from PBMCs in TRIzol. Library construction relied on multiplex PCR. Sequenced on an Illumina HiSeq 4000. iRepertoire HTBI primers and Arm-PCR amplification of CDR3 regions were used to construct TCR beta libraries. TCRdb passed the public sequencing reads through fastp at Q25 and MiXCR, retaining productive beta sequences. Every CDR3 protein is listed once, alongside the most common genes and DNA of its rows. A total of a few hundred thousand distinct CDR3 sequences appear in this sample, 20% to 25% of them only once. The ten largest clones take up about a quarter of the sample.

The sequences come from peripheral blood mononuclear cells (PBMCs), collected when the disease was refractory, from a patient treated with antithyroid drugs. The receptors shown here come from a female donor with Graves disease.

The genes are TRBV7-6 and TRBJ2-2; tentative D call: TRBD1 (6 bases). The CDR3 is made up of 16 amino acids. V was shortened by 5 bases and J by 6 bases, with 19 bases between the two germline ends. Germline lookup yields CDR1 SGHVS and CDR2 FNYEAQ. CDR3 amino acids: CASSTYRVLRSGELFF. The CDR3 region has the DNA TGTGCCAGCAGCACGTACAGGGTTCTAAGGTCCGGGGAGCTGTTTTTT.

The gene calls are TRBV28 and TRBJ2-3; no reliable D call. V was clipped by 6 bases and J by 4 bases, with 23 bases between them. The CDR3 loop spans 17 amino acids. The germline V gene encodes CDR1 MDHEN and CDR2 SYDVKM. The CDR3 reads CASSISHLGNHPDTQYF. In DNA, the CDR3 is TGTGCCAGCAGCATCAGCCATCTGGGAAACCACCCAGATACGCAGTATTTT. Based on the CDR3 plus reference TRBV28 and TRBJ2-3, the full variable domain is DVKVTQSSRYLVKRTGEKVFLECVQDMDHENMFWYRQDPGLGLRLIYFSYDVKMKEKGDIPEGYSVSREKKERFSLILESASTNQTSMYLCASSISHLGNHPDTQYFGPGTRLTVL.

For this clonotype: It may be a read error: a sequence one base away is much more abundant. The conserved phenylalanine or tryptophan normally closing the CDR3 is absent here, so this likely arose from a read error. The V and J genes are TRBV6-5 and TRBJ1-6; D possibly corresponds to TRBD1 (5 bases). Germline V lookup: CDR1 MNHEY, CDR2 SVGAGI. This CDR3 spans 15 amino acids. The V end lost 0 bases, the J end lost 5 bases, and 8 bases lay between the germline ends. The CDR3: CASSYSGGNNSPLHS. The CDR3 DNA reads as TGTGCCAGCAGTTACTCGGGGGGGAATAATTCACCCCTCCACTCT.

This clonotype occurred once. The chain uses TRBV7-9 and TRBJ1-1; a possible D gene is TRBD1 (5 bases). V lost 5 bases and J 1 base, leaving 11 bases between the germline ends. The CDR3 consists of 14 residues. Germline CDR1 reads SEHNR; CDR2 reads FQNEAQ (reference sequence). CDR3 sequence: CASSRTTGNTEAFF. The CDR3 nucleotides are TGTGCCAGCAGCCGAACCACAGGGAACACTGAAGCTTTCTTT.

The DNA of the CDR3 is TGTGCCAGCAGTGAAGCGCCCAAGACTCTGGGGGCCAACGTCCTGACTTTC. The encoded protein is CASSEAPKTLGANVLTF. The chain combines TRBV6-1 with TRBJ2-6; D not resolved. V was shortened by 0 bases and J by 4 bases, with 13 bases between the two germline ends. The CDR3 contains 17 residues. Germline values: CDR1 MNHNS, CDR2 SASEGT.

This clonotype was seen a few times. The rearrangement joins TRBV5-5 to TRBJ1-6; possible D gene TRBD1, 5 bases. CDR3 length: 13 amino acids. CDR1 and CDR2 from the germline V gene are SGHKS and YYEKEE (reference sequence). V gave up 3 bases and J gave up 10 bases, with 11 bases separating them. This CDR3 reads CASSSGTGSPLHF. The DNA of the CDR3 is TGTGCCAGCAGCTCCGGGACGGGATCACCCCTCCACTTT.

The chain uses TRBV9 and TRBJ1-2, with D maybe TRBD1 (5 bases). The CDR3 has 14 residues. V lost 3 bases, J lost 14 bases, and 23 bases lay in between. Looked up from germline, CDR1 is SGDLS and CDR2 is YYNGEE. CDR3 sequence (DNA): TGTGCCAGCAGCGCATCGGGGCAGGGCGGGTTAACTACCTTC. This encodes CASSASGQGGLTTF.

CDR3 loop: CASSIFLYQETQYF. CDR3 sequence (DNA): TGTGCCAGTAGTATATTTCTGTACCAAGAGACCCAGTACTTC. The chain employs TRBV19 and TRBJ2-5; D is unresolved. The CDR3 has 14 amino acids. The germline V and J ends were trimmed by 2 bases and 0 bases, with 7 bases remaining between them. Per the germline V gene, CDR1 is LNHDA and CDR2 is SQIVND (reference sequence).

In its sample, this clonotype was seen many times. This chain uses TRBV2 with TRBJ1-4; possibly TRBD1 for D (5 bases). V lost 3 bases and J 4 bases, leaving 9 bases between the germline ends. This CDR3 spans 14 amino acids. Germline V gives CDR1 SNHLY, CDR2 FYNNEI. As DNA, the CDR3 is TGTGCCAGCAGTGATGAGGGGAGTAATGAAAAACTGTTTTTT. Protein: CASSDEGSNEKLFF.

This clonotype appeared many times. The chain recombines TRBV28 with TRBJ1-2; 9 bases line up with TRBD1. The germline gives CDR1 MDHEN, CDR2 SYDVKM. V shed 6 bases and J 3 bases; nucleotides not matched to a gene: 5. CDR3 length: 14 amino acids. CDR3 in amino acids: CASRGQGRDYGYTF. In DNA form, the CDR3 reads TGTGCCAGCAGGGGACAGGGTCGGGACTATGGCTACACCTTC.

This clonotype was found a few times. The chain links TRBV29-1 to TRBJ1-1; D possibly corresponds to TRBD1 (5 bases). The germline V gene has CDR1 SQVTM and CDR2 ANQGSEA. V lost 2 bases, J lost 8 bases, and 9 bases lay in between. The CDR3 is 11 amino acids. The CDR3 protein is CSVERGVEAFF. The CDR3, as DNA: TGCAGCGTTGAACGGGGGGTAGAAGCTTTCTTT. Together with reference TRBV29-1 and TRBJ1-1, the CDR3 gives the full variable domain: SAVISQKPSRDICQRGTSLTIQCQVDSQVTMMFWYRQQPGQSLTLIATANQGSEATYESGFVIDKFPISRPNLTFSTLTVSNMSPEDSSIYLCSVERGVEAFFGQGTRLTVV.

Only a few counts were recorded for this clonotype. V is TRBV7-2 and J is TRBJ2-7, with D possibly being TRBD1 (5 bases). The CDR3 runs to 12 residues. V was cut by 4 bases and J by 7 bases, with 11 bases left in between. In germline, CDR1 is SGHTA, CDR2 FQGNSA. CDR3 nucleotides: TGTGCCAGCAGCTCCCCTGGGGCGGAGCAGTACTTC. It codes for CASSSPGAEQYF.

This clonotype was counted many times. V is TRBV27 and J is TRBJ2-5, with 7 bases aligning to TRBD2. This CDR3 region has 13 residues. Trimming at V came to 7 bases and at J to 5 bases, leaving 7 bases not matched to a gene. CDR1 MNHEY and CDR2 SMNVEV come from the germline V gene (reference sequence). CDR3 nucleotides: TGTGCCAGCACCTCTTGGGAGGGGGAGACCCAGTACTTC. This encodes CASTSWEGETQYF.

This clonotype has just a few counts. As DNA, the CDR3 is TGTGCCAGCAGCTGGGAAGGGGGGGCTGGTCAGCCCCAGCATTTT. Amino acid sequence: CASSWEGGAGQPQHF. The gene calls are TRBV7-2 and TRBJ1-5; weak D call: TRBD1 (6 bases). The CDR3 is 15 residues long. V was trimmed by 4 bases and J by 6 bases, leaving 16 bases between them. The V gene's germline CDR1 is SGHTA and CDR2 FQGNSA.

This clonotype was counted at least ten times. This rearrangement joins TRBV6-2 or TRBV6-3 to TRBJ1-2; 8 bases match TRBD1. There are 17 residues in the CDR3. The ends lost 2 bases at V and 2 bases at J; junction bases unmatched: 10. CDR1 MNHEY and CDR2 SVGEGT come from the germline V gene. In nucleotides, the CDR3 is TGTGCCAGCAGTTACCGGAGGGGAGGACAGGGAAACTATGGCTACACCTTC. It specifies CASSYRRGGQGNYGYTF.

This sequence joins TRBV20-1 and TRBJ1-2, with 7 bases fitting TRBD1. Germline lookup yields CDR1 DFQATT and CDR2 SNEGSKA (reference sequence). V shed 1 base and J 4 bases; nucleotides not matched to a gene: 3. The CDR3 length is 13 residues. The CDR3 reads CSARADRSYGYTF. The CDR3 DNA follows: TGCAGTGCTAGAGCGGACAGGAGCTATGGCTACACCTTC.

The V call is TRBV30, the J call TRBJ1-6; D is possibly TRBD1 (6 bases). The V gene lost 4 bases and the J gene lost 1 base, with 8 bases spanning the gap. CDR3 length: 14 amino acids. The germline V gene has CDR1 GTSNPN and CDR2 SVGIG (reference sequence). CDR3 residues: CAWIQGSYNSPLHF. CDR3 sequence (DNA): TGTGCCTGGATCCAGGGGTCCTATAATTCACCCCTCCACTTT.

This clonotype was counted only a few times. The gene calls are TRBV18 and TRBJ2-5, with D tentatively TRBD2 (5 bases). The CDR3 contains 13 residues. V dropped 3 bases and J dropped 3 bases, with 8 bases sitting between them. Per the germline V gene, CDR1 is KGHSH and CDR2 is LQKENI. The CDR3 DNA is TGTGCCAGCTCACCCAGGACTGAAGAGACCCAGTACTTC. This translates into CASSPRTEETQYF.

The rearrangement joins TRBV7-2 to TRBJ1-2; D call uncertain. Germline CDR1 is SGHTA and CDR2 is FQGNSA. The CDR3 extends over 13 amino acids. Trimming cost V 1 base and J 3 bases, with 6 bases left between them. Here the CDR3 DNA reads TGTGCCAGCAGCTTAGACGAGGACTATGGCTACACCTTC. Protein product: CASSLDEDYGYTF.

This clonotype was counted ten times or more. The V gene is TRBV2, the J gene TRBJ2-5, with D unclear. The CDR3 extends over 14 amino acids. The V and J ends lost 6 bases and 5 bases respectively, with 16 bases between them. The V gene's germline CDR1 is SNHLY and CDR2 FYNNEI. CDR3 protein: CASSPRGSVETQYF. CDR3 bases: TGTGCCAGCAGCCCTCGCGGAAGTGTGGAGACCCAGTACTTC.

This clonotype was seen ten or more times. The chain employs TRBV2 and TRBJ2-7; TRBD2 might be the D (5 bases). CDR1 is SNHLY, CDR2 FYNNEI, per germline. The ends were cut back, 7 bases at V and 0 bases at J, with 19 bases in the middle. The CDR3 consists of 16 residues. The CDR3 bases are TGTGCCAGCACTCCGCCCGGGATCGCCAGCTCCTACGAGCAGTACTTC. Protein product: CASTPPGIASSYEQYF.

J is TRBJ1-2 and V is TRBV6-2 or TRBV6-3, with 8 nucleotides matching TRBD1. The V segment lost 2 bases and the J segment 8 bases; nucleotides outside the gene matches: 16. CDR1 is MNHEY and CDR2 is SVGEGT in the germline V gene. The CDR3 contains 17 residues. The CDR3 nucleotides read TGTGCCAGCAGTTACCTCTGGAGGAGGGACAGGCCTGTGGGCTACACCTTC. It yields the protein CASSYLWRRDRPVGYTF.

V is TRBV7-2 and J is TRBJ1-3, with 9 nucleotides matching TRBD1. J lost 0 bases, V lost 8 bases, and 5 bases had no gene match. CDR1 and CDR2 (germline): SGHTA, FQGNSA. The length of the CDR3 is 15 residues. The CDR3 DNA sequence: TGTGCCAGCTCTTCACAGGGGGCCTCTGGAAACACCATATATTTT. Translation: CASSSQGASGNTIYF.